This T cell receptor (beta chain) is drawn from a study of T-cell reconstitution after alpha-beta-depleted transplantation in children. During its preparation, the TCRbeta library received unique molecular identifiers. One entry per CDR3 protein results from TCRdb running MiXCR on the PCR reads. Altogether about 690,000 distinct CDR3 sequences are present, over 15% being singletons, with the ten largest covering 0.8% to 1.1%. The starting material was PBMCs from the stem cell graft donor, obtained from the stem cell graft. The sequence was obtained from a human donor who donated a stem cell graft to a child with acute myeloid leukemia.

This CDR3 reads CASSQGTVKNTEAFF. For the CDR3, the DNA is TGCGCCAGCAGCCAAGGGACAGTGAAGAACACTGAAGCTTTCTTT. This chain uses TRBV4-1 with TRBJ1-1, with D maybe TRBD1 (6 bases). The germline CDR1 and CDR2 sequences are MGHRA and YSYEKL. The V end lost 1 base, the J end lost 1 base, and 10 bases lay between the germline ends. The CDR3 runs to 15 residues.